The clone carrying this T cell receptor (beta chain) came up many times. Its antigen is still unknown. This entry is derived from a study of post-analysis software for immune sequencing data. Every TCR beta cDNA library bore unique molecular identifiers. In TCRdb, the PCR reads were re-called with MiXCR into one record per CDR3 protein. The profile shows about 170,000 distinct CDR3 sequences, 30% of them singletons. Germline V CDR1 and CDR2: SGHRS, YFSETQ. The germline V and J ends were trimmed by 5 bases and 4 bases, with 16 bases remaining between them. CDR3 length: 15 amino acids. General observations from the study: Same-batch preparations were strongly co-clustered by F measure. A handful of TRBV segments were significantly more frequent in patients than in controls. TRBV5-6, TRBV5-1 and TRBV20-1 were among these segments.

Sequenced sample: blood. The rearrangement joins TRBV5-1 to TRBJ2-1; a possible D gene is TRBD1 (6 bases). This clonotype originated in a girl under 18 with multiple sclerosis. Here the CDR3 reads CASSWGYRVYNEQFF. Here the CDR3 DNA reads TGCGCCAGCAGTTGGGGGTACAGGGTATACAATGAGCAGTTCTTC.